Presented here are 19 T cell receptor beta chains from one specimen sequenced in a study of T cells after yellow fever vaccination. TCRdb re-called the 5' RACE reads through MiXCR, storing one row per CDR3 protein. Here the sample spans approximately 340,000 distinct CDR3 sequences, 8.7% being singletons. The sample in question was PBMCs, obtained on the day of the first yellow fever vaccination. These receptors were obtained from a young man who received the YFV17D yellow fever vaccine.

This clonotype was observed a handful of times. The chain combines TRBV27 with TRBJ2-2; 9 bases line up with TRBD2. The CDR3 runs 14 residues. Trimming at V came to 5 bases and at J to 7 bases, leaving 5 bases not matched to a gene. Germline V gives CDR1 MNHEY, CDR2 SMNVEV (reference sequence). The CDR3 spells CASSRLAVGGELFF. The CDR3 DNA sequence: TGTGCCAGCAGTCGACTAGCGGTGGGCGGGGAGCTGTTTTTT.

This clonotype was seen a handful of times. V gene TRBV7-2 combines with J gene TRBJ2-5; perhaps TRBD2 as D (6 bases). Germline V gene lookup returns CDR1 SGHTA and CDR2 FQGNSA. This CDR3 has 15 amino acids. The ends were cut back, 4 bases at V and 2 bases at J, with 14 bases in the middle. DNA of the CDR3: TGTGCCAGCAGCTCATACGGGGGAATACAAGAGACCCAGTACTTC. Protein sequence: CASSSYGGIQETQYF.

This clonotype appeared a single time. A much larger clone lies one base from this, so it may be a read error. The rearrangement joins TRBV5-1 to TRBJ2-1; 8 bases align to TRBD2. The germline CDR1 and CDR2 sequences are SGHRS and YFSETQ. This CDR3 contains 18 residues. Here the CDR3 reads CSSSRSGGGWRSYNEQFF. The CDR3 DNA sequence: TGCTCCAGCAGCCGGAGCGGGGGTGGCTGGAGGTCCTACAATGAGCAGTTCTTC.

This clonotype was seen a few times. The CDR3, as DNA: TGCAGCGTGGACAGGGCAGGTCCCCCAGATACGCAGTATTTT. Encoded protein: CSVDRAGPPDTQYF. V is TRBV29-1 and J is TRBJ2-3, with 8 bases lining up with TRBD1. V trimming: 6 bases; J trimming: 4 bases; junction bases outside the gene matches: 9. This CDR3 region has 14 residues. Germline V gene lookup returns CDR1 SQVTM and CDR2 ANQGSEA.

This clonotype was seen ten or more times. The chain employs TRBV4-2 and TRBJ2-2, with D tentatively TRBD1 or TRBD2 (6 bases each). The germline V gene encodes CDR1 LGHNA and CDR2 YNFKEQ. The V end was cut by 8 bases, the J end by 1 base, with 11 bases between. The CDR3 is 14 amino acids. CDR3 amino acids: CASSRGRNTGELFF. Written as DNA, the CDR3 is TGTGCCAGCTCCCGGGGGCGGAACACCGGGGAGCTGTTTTTT.

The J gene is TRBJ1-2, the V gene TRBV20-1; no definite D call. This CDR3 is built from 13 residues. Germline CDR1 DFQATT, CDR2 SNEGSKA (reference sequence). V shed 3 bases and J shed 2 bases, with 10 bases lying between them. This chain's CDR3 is CSARGQENYGYTF. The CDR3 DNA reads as TGCAGTGCTAGGGGCCAGGAGAACTATGGCTACACCTTC.

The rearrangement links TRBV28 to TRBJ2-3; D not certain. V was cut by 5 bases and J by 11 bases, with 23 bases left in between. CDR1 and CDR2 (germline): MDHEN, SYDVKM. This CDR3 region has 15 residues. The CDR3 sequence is CASSPNSVTVSRQYF. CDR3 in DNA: TGTGCCAGCAGTCCTAACTCCGTGACCGTTTCACGGCAGTATTTT. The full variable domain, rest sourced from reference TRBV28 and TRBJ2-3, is DVKVTQSSRYLVKRTGEKVFLECVQDMDHENMFWYRQDPGLGLRLIYFSYDVKMKEKGDIPEGYSVSREKKERFSLILESASTNQTSMYLCASSPNSVTVSRQYFGPGTRLTVL.

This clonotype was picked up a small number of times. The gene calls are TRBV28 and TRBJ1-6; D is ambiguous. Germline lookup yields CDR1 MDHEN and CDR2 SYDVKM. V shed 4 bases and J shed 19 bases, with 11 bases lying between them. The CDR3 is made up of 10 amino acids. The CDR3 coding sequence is TGTGCCAGCAGTTCCCTGGACGTGCACTTT. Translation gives CASSSLDVHF. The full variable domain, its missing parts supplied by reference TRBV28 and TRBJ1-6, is DVKVTQSSRYLVKRTGEKVFLECVQDMDHENMFWYRQDPGLGLRLIYFSYDVKMKEKGDIPEGYSVSREKKERFSLILESASTNQTSMYLCASSSLDVHFGNGTRLTVT.

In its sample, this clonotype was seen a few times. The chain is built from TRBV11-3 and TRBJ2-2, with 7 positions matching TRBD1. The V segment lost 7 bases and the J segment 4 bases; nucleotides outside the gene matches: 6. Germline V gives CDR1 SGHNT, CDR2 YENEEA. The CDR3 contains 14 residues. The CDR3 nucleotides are TGTGCCAGCACCCCGGGACAGAGCACCGGGGAGCTGTTTTTT. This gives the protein CASTPGQSTGELFF.

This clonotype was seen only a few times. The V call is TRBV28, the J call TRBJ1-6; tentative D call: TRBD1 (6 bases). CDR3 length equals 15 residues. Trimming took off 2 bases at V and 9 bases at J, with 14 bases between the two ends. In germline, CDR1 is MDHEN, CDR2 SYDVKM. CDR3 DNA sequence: TGTGCCAGCAGTTTAAGTTGGGACACGTTTTCACCCCTCCACTTT. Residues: CASSLSWDTFSPLHF.

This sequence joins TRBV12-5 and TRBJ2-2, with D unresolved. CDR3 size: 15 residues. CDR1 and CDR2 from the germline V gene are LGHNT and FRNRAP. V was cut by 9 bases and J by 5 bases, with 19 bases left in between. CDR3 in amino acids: CASGPDLGRTGELFF. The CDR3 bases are TGTGCTAGCGGACCCGACTTAGGGCGGACCGGGGAGCTGTTTTTT.

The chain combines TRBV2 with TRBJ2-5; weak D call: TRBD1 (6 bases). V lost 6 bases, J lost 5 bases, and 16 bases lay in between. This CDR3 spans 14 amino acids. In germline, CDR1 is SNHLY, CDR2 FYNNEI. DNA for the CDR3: TGTGCCAGCAGAGACGTGGGGGCAGGGGAGACCCAGTACTTC. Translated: CASRDVGAGETQYF.

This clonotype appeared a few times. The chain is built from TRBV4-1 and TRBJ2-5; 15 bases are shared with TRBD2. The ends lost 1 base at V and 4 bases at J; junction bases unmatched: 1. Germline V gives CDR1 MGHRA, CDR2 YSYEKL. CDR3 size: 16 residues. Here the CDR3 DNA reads TGCGCCAGCAGCCAAGGGACTAGCGGGGGGGGAGAGACCCAGTACTTC. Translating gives CASSQGTSGGGETQYF.

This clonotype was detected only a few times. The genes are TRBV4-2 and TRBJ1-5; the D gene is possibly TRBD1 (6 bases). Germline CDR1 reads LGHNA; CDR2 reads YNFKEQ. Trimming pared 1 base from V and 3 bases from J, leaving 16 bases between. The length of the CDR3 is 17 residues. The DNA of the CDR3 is TGTGCCAGCAGCCAAGGGGGGGGCCAGGGGAACAATCAGCCCCAGCATTTT. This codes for CASSQGGGQGNNQPQHF.

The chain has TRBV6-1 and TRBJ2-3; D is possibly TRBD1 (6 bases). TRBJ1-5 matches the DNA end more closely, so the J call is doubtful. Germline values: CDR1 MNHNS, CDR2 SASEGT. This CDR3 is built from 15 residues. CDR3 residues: CASSRGGAKSDTQHF. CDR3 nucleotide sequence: TGTGCCAGCAGTAGGGGGGGGGCGAAGTCAGATACGCAGCATTTT.

CDR3 amino acids: CSARPWGTNTEAFF. The CDR3 coding sequence is TGCAGTGCTCGACCCTGGGGGACGAACACTGAAGCTTTCTTT. The rearrangement links TRBV20-1 to TRBJ1-1; TRBD1 might be the D (5 bases). Trimming cost V 5 bases and J 1 base, with 14 bases left between them. This CDR3 is 14 amino acids long. CDR1 is DFQATT, CDR2 SNEGSKA, per germline (reference sequence).

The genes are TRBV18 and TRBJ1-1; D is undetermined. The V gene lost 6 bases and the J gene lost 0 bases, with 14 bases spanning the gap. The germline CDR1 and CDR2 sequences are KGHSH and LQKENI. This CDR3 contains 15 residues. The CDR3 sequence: CASSLNGQLNTEAFF. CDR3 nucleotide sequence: TGTGCCAGCTCGCTTAATGGGCAGTTGAACACTGAAGCTTTCTTT.

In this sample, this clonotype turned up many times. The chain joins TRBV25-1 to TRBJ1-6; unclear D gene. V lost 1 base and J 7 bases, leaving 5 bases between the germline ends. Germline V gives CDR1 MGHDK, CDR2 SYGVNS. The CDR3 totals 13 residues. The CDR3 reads CASSEFVNSPLHF. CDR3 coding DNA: TGTGCCAGCAGTGAATTCGTCAATTCACCCCTCCACTTT.

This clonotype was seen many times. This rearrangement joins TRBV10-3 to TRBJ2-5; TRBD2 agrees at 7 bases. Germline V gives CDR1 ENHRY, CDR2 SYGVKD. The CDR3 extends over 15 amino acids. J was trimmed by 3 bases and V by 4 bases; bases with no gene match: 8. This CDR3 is CAISAAGTKKETQYF. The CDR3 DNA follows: TGTGCCATCAGTGCCGCCGGGACTAAGAAAGAGACCCAGTACTTC.